The next 27 T cell receptor beta chains were all read from a single sample in a study of blood T cell repertoires in COVID-19 (dated by TCRdb to the early 2020s). Receptors were amplified or captured by the immunoSEQ multiplex PCR assay. Drawn from immuneACCESS, this table holds only the in-frame rearrangements with V and J called that TCRdb kept. Clones are partly lost; checked studies trace under half to an unresolved V gene and leave the rest unexplained. This sample has about 35,000 clones in its table, and about 90% of those were observed once. The top ten clones comprise 40% to 50% of the sample. Sequenced material: peripheral blood. The receptors were sampled from a human donor in a cohort sampled during active COVID-19.

This chain connects TRBV27 to TRBJ2-5; D remains unclear. The CDR3 is 13 amino acids. The germline V gene encodes CDR1 MNHEY and CDR2 SMNVEV (reference sequence). The V end was cut by 0 bases, the J end by 0 bases, with 2 bases between. The CDR3 region has the DNA TGTGCCAGCAGTTTATCCTACCAAGAGACCCAGTACTTC. It encodes CASSLSYQETQYF.

The chain combines TRBV7-3 with TRBJ2-5, with 8 bases matching TRBD1. V lost 1 base, J lost 3 bases, and 4 bases stayed unmatched. This CDR3 region has 15 residues. Germline CDR1 SGHTA, CDR2 FQGTGA. CDR3 bases: TGTGCCAGCAGCTTAAGGCAGGGGGCCGAAGAGACCCAGTACTTC. It specifies CASSLRQGAEETQYF.

A single count supports this clone. The gene calls are TRBV18 and TRBJ1-6; perhaps TRBD1 as D (6 bases). Between the trimmed V and J ends, which lost 1 base and 6 bases, there was a span of 13 bases. The CDR3 consists of 16 residues. Per the germline V gene, CDR1 is KGHSH and CDR2 is LQKENI. CDR3 sequence reads: CASSPLETGPNSPLHF. The CDR3 DNA sequence: TGTGCCAGCTCACCACTAGAAACAGGGCCTAATTCACCCCTCCACTTT.

This chain links TRBV3-1 (or the pseudogene TRBV3-2) with TRBJ1-2, with D unresolved. This CDR3 comprises 12 residues. V was clipped by 2 bases and J by 4 bases, with 5 bases between them. CDR1 is LGHDT, CDR2 YNNKEL, per germline (reference sequence). CDR3 bases: TGTGCCAGCAGCCAAACTACCTATGGCTACACCTTC. Encoded protein: CASSQTTYGYTF.

This chain joins TRBV28 and TRBJ2-5; a weak D match, TRBD2 (5 bases). The V gene's germline CDR1 is MDHEN and CDR2 SYDVKM. V lost 8 bases to trimming and J lost 5 bases, with 12 bases between them. This CDR3 comprises 12 residues. In nucleotides, the CDR3 is TGTGCCAGCGTTGCGGGTCCCGAGACCCAGTACTTC. The encoded protein is CASVAGPETQYF.

The chain recombines TRBV19 with TRBJ1-4; 7 bases are a match to TRBD1. Per germline, CDR1 LNHDA and CDR2 SQIVND (reference sequence). The ends lost 3 bases at V and 8 bases at J; junction bases unmatched: 9. The length of the CDR3 is 15 residues. CDR3 sequence (DNA): TGTGCCAGTAGTATGGCGGAGGGGGCCGGCGAAAAACTGTTTTTT. Amino acids: CASSMAEGAGEKLFF.

The chain employs TRBV7-9 and TRBJ1-1; 8 bases line up with TRBD1. J gave up 4 bases and V 1 base, and 2 bases lay outside the gene matches. The germline CDR1 and CDR2 sequences are SEHNR and FQNEAQ (reference sequence). This CDR3 region has 14 residues. Here the CDR3 reads CASSLGQGSTEAFF. The CDR3 DNA is TGTGCCAGCAGCTTAGGACAGGGGAGCACTGAAGCTTTCTTT. The entire variable domain, with the rest obtained from reference TRBV7-9 and TRBJ1-1, is as follows: DTGVSQNPRHKITKRGQNVTFRCDPISEHNRLYWYRQTLGQGPEFLTYFQNEAQLEKSRLLSDRFSAERPKGSFSTLEIQRTEQGDSAMYLCASSLGQGSTEAFFGQGTRLTVV.

This sequence joins TRBV12-3 or TRBV12-4 and TRBJ2-7; the D gene is possibly TRBD2 (5 bases). CDR3 size: 13 residues. Trimming removed 2 bases at V and 6 bases at J, with 11 bases between. CDR3 nucleotides: TGTGCCAGCAGTTTACGCGGGCCCTCCGAGCAGTACTTC. As protein: CASSLRGPSEQYF.

This clone was observed a few times. V usage is TRBV2 and J usage is TRBJ1-2; the D gene is possibly TRBD1 (6 bases). The CDR3 is made up of 16 amino acids. Trimming removed 2 bases at V and 2 bases at J, with 15 bases between. From germline, CDR1 is SNHLY and CDR2 FYNNEI. CDR3 nucleotides: TGTGCCAGCAGTGAATGGCAGGGGTCGTTGAACTATGGCTACACCTTC. The encoded protein is CASSEWQGSLNYGYTF.

This sequence joins TRBV7-2 and TRBJ2-2; TRBD2 agrees at 7 bases. Per germline, CDR1 SGHTA and CDR2 FQGNSA. The CDR3 extends over 16 amino acids. The V and J ends lost 1 base and 6 bases, in that order; junction bases with no gene match: 8. In DNA, the CDR3 is TGTGCCAGCAGCTTAGTCGGGACTAATCCGGCCGGGGAGCTGTTTTTT. This gives the protein CASSLVGTNPAGELFF.

This sequence joins TRBV5-1 and TRBJ2-5; D gene uncertain. The germline V and J ends were trimmed by 0 bases and 1 base, with 7 bases remaining between them. Germline CDR1 reads SGHRS; CDR2 reads YFSETQ. The CDR3 sequence is 14 residues long. The CDR3 DNA is TGCGCCAGCAGCTTGGCTGGCGGCCAAGAGACCCAGTACTTC. Its translation: CASSLAGGQETQYF.

V usage is TRBV5-1 and J usage is TRBJ2-3; TRBD2 aligns across 9 bases. Germline CDR1 and CDR2: SGHRS and YFSETQ. The CDR3 consists of 16 residues. V trimming: 0 bases; J trimming: 1 base; junction bases outside the gene matches: 3. CDR3 sequence: CASSLGSSGGTDTQYF. The CDR3 nucleotides are TGCGCCAGCAGCTTGGGTTCTAGCGGGGGCACAGATACGCAGTATTTT.

The CDR3 protein is CSASRSGEAFF. For the CDR3, the DNA is TGCAGTGCTTCGAGAAGTGGTGAAGCTTTCTTT. V and J are TRBV20-1 and TRBJ1-1; D remains unclear. V was trimmed by 5 bases and J by 7 bases, leaving 11 bases between them. Looked up from germline, CDR1 is DFQATT and CDR2 is SNEGSKA (reference sequence). CDR3 length: 11 residues.

The V call is TRBV4-1, the J call TRBJ1-4; possible D gene TRBD1, 5 bases. The V end was cut by 4 bases, the J end by 5 bases, with 14 bases between. CDR1 is MGHRA, CDR2 YSYEKL, per germline. The CDR3 length is 15 residues. The CDR3, as DNA: TGCGCCAGCAGCCCCTGGGGGGGGAAGAATGAAAAACTGTTTTTT. This codes for CASSPWGGKNEKLFF.

This clone was seen once. The chain has TRBV4-1 and TRBJ1-3; 10 bases match TRBD1. This CDR3 spans 17 amino acids. Germline loops: CDR1 MGHRA, CDR2 YSYEKL. Trimming removed 3 bases from V and 3 bases from J; junction bases left unmatched: 8. The CDR3: CASSQILRTGGGNTIYF. Here the CDR3 DNA reads TGCGCCAGCAGCCAGATACTCCGGACAGGGGGTGGAAACACCATATATTTT.

This rearrangement joins TRBV6-5 to TRBJ2-2, with 9 bases lining up with TRBD1. V was clipped by 5 bases and J by 1 base; unmatched bases: 2. CDR3 length equals 15 residues. Germline assignment: CDR1 MNHEY and CDR2 SVGAGI. CDR3 loop: CASSRTGVNTGELFF. The DNA for the CDR3 is TGTGCCAGCAGTCGGACAGGGGTGAACACCGGGGAGCTGTTTTTT.

The sample holds a few counts of this clone. The J gene is TRBJ1-6, the V gene TRBV28; 7 nucleotides line up with TRBD1. The germline V gene has CDR1 MDHEN and CDR2 SYDVKM. The CDR3 spans 14 residues. Germline trimming cut 10 bases from V and 5 bases from J; bases unmatched to any gene: 8. The CDR3 DNA reads as TGTGCCATTGAGGGGGCGCGCGATAATTCACCCCTCCACTTT. This translates into CAIEGARDNSPLHF.

The rearrangement joins TRBV5-8 to TRBJ1-5; D is perhaps TRBD1 (6 bases). V shed 3 bases and J shed 5 bases, with 9 bases lying between them. Per germline, CDR1 SGHTS and CDR2 YDEGEE. This CDR3 comprises 13 residues. The DNA for the CDR3 is TGTGCCAGCAGCTGGGACACTTATCAGCCCCAGCATTTT. It translates to CASSWDTYQPQHF.

The CDR3 DNA follows: TGTGCCAGCAATCCAGGGGGGTATGGAAACACCATATATTTT. Encoded protein: CASNPGGYGNTIYF. This chain uses TRBV6-5 with TRBJ1-3; TRBD1 matches at 7 bases. Germline CDR1 and CDR2: MNHEY and SVGAGI. The CDR3 length is 14 residues. Trimming at V came to 7 bases and at J to 3 bases, leaving 6 bases not matched to a gene.

The chain recombines TRBV14 with TRBJ2-7; a weak D match, TRBD2 (5 bases). Germline lookup yields CDR1 SGHDN and CDR2 FVKESK. This CDR3 region has 14 residues. Trimming took 4 bases from V and 3 from J, leaving 13 bases between them. The CDR3 DNA sequence: TGTGCCAGCAGCCTAGACCTTAGCGTCTACGAGCAGTACTTC. As protein: CASSLDLSVYEQYF.

The V gene is TRBV18, the J gene TRBJ2-5; no reliable D call. Trimming removed 0 bases at V and 0 bases at J, with 2 bases between. Germline-derived CDR1 and CDR2 are KGHSH and LQKENI. The CDR3 extends over 13 amino acids. CDR3 bases: TGTGCCAGCTCACCACCCAACCAAGAGACCCAGTACTTC. Its protein product is CASSPPNQETQYF.

This clone was observed a handful of times. CDR3 bases: TGTGCCAGCAGCTTAGGCCAGGCCCAGCATTTT. This codes for CASSLGQAQHF. The chain has TRBV7-2 and TRBJ1-5; D is unresolved. The CDR3 loop spans 11 amino acids. Trimming pared 1 base from V and 11 bases from J, leaving 6 bases between. Germline values: CDR1 SGHTA, CDR2 FQGNSA.

The chain couples TRBV4-3 to TRBJ1-5; D gene ambiguous. The CDR3 sequence is 13 residues long. Germline CDR1 reads LGHNA; CDR2 reads YSLEER. The germline V and J ends were trimmed by 5 bases and 7 bases, with 12 bases remaining between them. The CDR3 coding sequence is TGCGCCAGCAGCTCAGGTATTCACCAGCCCCAGCATTTT. Translated, it gives CASSSGIHQPQHF.

The chain recombines TRBV3-1 (or the pseudogene TRBV3-2) with TRBJ1-6; a weak D match, TRBD1 (5 bases). The germline V gene encodes CDR1 LGHDT and CDR2 YNNKEL (reference sequence). Trimming removed 6 bases from V and 11 bases from J, with 17 bases in between. This CDR3 is 14 amino acids long. The CDR3 loop reads CASSLQGAQTPLHF. CDR3 nucleotide sequence: TGTGCCAGCAGTCTCCAGGGTGCCCAGACACCCCTCCACTTT.

This clone has more than one count but fewer than ten. The chain couples TRBV4-3 to TRBJ2-7; D is undetermined. V was shortened by 0 bases and J by 3 bases, with 6 bases between the two germline ends. From germline, CDR1 is LGHNA and CDR2 YSLEER. The CDR3 is made up of 13 amino acids. The chain's CDR3 is CASSQDAGYEQYF. CDR3 sequence (DNA): TGCGCCAGCAGCCAAGACGCCGGCTACGAGCAGTACTTC.

This chain joins TRBV14 and TRBJ1-2; D gene uncertain. V was pared by 4 bases and J by 0 bases, with 3 bases between. The CDR3 loop spans 12 amino acids. From germline, CDR1 is SGHDN and CDR2 FVKESK. CDR3 in DNA: TGTGCCAGCAGCCCCGCTAACTATGGCTACACCTTC. This gives the protein CASSPANYGYTF.

J is TRBJ2-7 and V is TRBV5-1; possibly TRBD1 for D (5 bases). Germline V CDR1 and CDR2: SGHRS, YFSETQ. V lost 5 bases to trimming and J lost 6 bases, with 9 bases between them. The length of the CDR3 is 11 residues. The CDR3 coding sequence is TGCGCCAGCAGAACAGGCCTCGAGCAGTACTTC. The encoded protein is CASRTGLEQYF.